This entry features one T cell receptor beta chain sequence. This specimen belongs to a study of blood T cell repertoires in COVID-19. The overall study: Sources were T cells, B-cell-depleted T cells, or PBMCs; the material itself was cDNA or gDNA.

Patients from Seattle were sampled longitudinally, starting during active infection. Germline CDR1 reads SGHVS; CDR2 reads FQNEAQ. V lost 1 base and J lost 10, with 23 bases in between. The CDR3 totals 18 residues. In the original processing: Researchers report that nucleated cell counts were estimated from reference gene primer amplification. Using immunoSEQ multiplex PCR, the repertoire was profiled, and TCRdb retains in-frame clones only, with some absent. V and J calls and clone size are given by that table; D and trimming were obtained from the DNA. The sample has 130,000 to 150,000 clones; about 76% are singletons.

The material sequenced was peripheral blood. The V gene is TRBV7-8, the J gene TRBJ1-6; D remains ambiguous. This sequence was found in a woman between 70 and 85 years old with COVID-19, enrolled during active disease. CDR3 amino acids: CASSLESGNSGHRSPLHF. Written as DNA, the CDR3 is TGTGCCAGCAGCTTAGAATCTGGTAACAGTGGGCATAGGTCACCCCTCCACTTT.